The 21 T cell receptor beta chains reported below all come from one sample, sequenced in a study of immune evolution from preneoplasia to lung adenocarcinoma. Produced via immunoSEQ multiplex PCR; TCRdb's table is partial and in-frame only. The data contain 20,000 to 25,000 clones, approximately 75% of them singletons. What was sequenced was FFPE invasive lung adenocarcinoma tissue. The receptors were sampled from a person in their sixties with lung adenocarcinoma.

In DNA, the CDR3 is TGCGCCAGCAGCTCCGACAGGGCGATGAACACTGAAGCTTTCTTT. Translated: CASSSDRAMNTEAFF. The gene calls are TRBV5-1 and TRBJ1-1; TRBD1 agrees at 7 bases. Germline loops: CDR1 SGHRS, CDR2 YFSETQ. The CDR3 is 15 amino acids. V was pared by 3 bases and J by 0 bases, with 5 bases of the junction left unmatched. Full variable domain (remainder filled in from reference TRBV5-1 and TRBJ1-1): KAGVTQTPRYLIKTRGQQVTLSCSPISGHRSVSWYQQTPGQGLQFLFEYFSETQRNKGNFPGRFSGRQFSNSRSEMNVSTLELGDSALYLCASSSDRAMNTEAFFGQGTRLTVV.

This clone has more than one count but fewer than ten. V and J are TRBV5-4 and TRBJ1-1; D may be TRBD1 (6 bases). Trimming took 0 bases from V and 1 from J, leaving 10 bases between them. This CDR3 is 15 amino acids long. The germline V gene encodes CDR1 SGHNT and CDR2 YYREEE (reference sequence). Here the CDR3 DNA reads TGTGCCAGCAGCTTGGGGCAGGGGCCGAACACTGAAGCTTTCTTT. This translates into CASSLGQGPNTEAFF.

The chain employs TRBV5-1 and TRBJ2-2; 7 nucleotides align to TRBD1. V gave up 4 bases and J gave up 6 bases; unmatched junction bases: 12. Germline V gene sequence: CDR1 SGHRS, CDR2 YFSETQ. This CDR3 contains 16 residues. The CDR3 region is CASSVPLGGVAGELFF. DNA for the CDR3: TGCGCCAGCAGCGTACCCCTAGGGGGCGTCGCCGGGGAGCTGTTTTTT.

In its sample, this clone was seen once. CDR3 nucleotides: TGTGCCAGCAGCAGGACGAACACCGGGGAGCTGTTTTTT. It translates to CASSRTNTGELFF. This chain connects TRBV5-6 to TRBJ2-2; D unclear. CDR1 and CDR2 from the germline V gene are SGHDT and YYEEEE. This CDR3 has 13 residues. With 4 bases removed from V and 0 bases from J, the gap between germline ends came to 4 bases.

This rearrangement joins TRBV5-1 to TRBJ1-6; 10 bases line up with TRBD1. The V gene's germline CDR1 is SGHRS and CDR2 YFSETQ. This CDR3 spans 17 amino acids. Trimming removed 0 bases from V and 7 bases from J; junction bases left unmatched: 7. Here the CDR3 DNA reads TGCGCCAGCAGCTTGGTGGTTCTGGGACAGGGGAATTCACCCCTCCACTTT. The encoded protein is CASSLVVLGQGNSPLHF.

In DNA, the CDR3 is TGTGCCAGCAGCTTGGAACCAGGGGTCTCGTACTTC. This sequence encodes CASSLEPGVSYF. This chain connects TRBV5-6 to TRBJ2-4; D is perhaps TRBD1 (6 bases). Trimming took 0 bases from V and 15 from J, leaving 13 bases between them. The CDR3 loop spans 12 amino acids. The V gene's germline CDR1 is SGHDT and CDR2 YYEEEE.

This clone was found a few times. The chain uses TRBV5-4 and TRBJ1-1; D not resolved. With 0 bases removed from V and 4 bases from J, the gap between germline ends came to 7 bases. This CDR3 is built from 13 residues. In germline, CDR1 is SGHNT, CDR2 YYREEE (reference sequence). CDR3: CASSLEVRTEAFF. The CDR3 DNA reads as TGTGCCAGCAGCTTGGAGGTCCGCACTGAAGCTTTCTTT.

The chain joins TRBV10-2 to TRBJ2-1; TRBD1 agrees at 11 bases. The V and J ends lost 4 bases and 0 bases, in that order; junction bases with no gene match: 11. The CDR3 is made up of 19 amino acids. In germline, CDR1 is WSHSY, CDR2 SAAADI. CDR3 coding DNA: TGCGCCAGCAGTGGATTAATTGGTGGGACAGGGGGCTCCTACAATGAGCAGTTCTTC. The encoded protein is CASSGLIGGTGGSYNEQFF.

V and J are TRBV19 and TRBJ2-6, with D hard to call. Germline V gene lookup returns CDR1 LNHDA and CDR2 SQIVND (reference sequence). With 5 bases removed from V and 1 base from J, the gap between germline ends came to 12 bases. CDR3 length: 16 amino acids. The CDR3 DNA reads TGTGCCAGTAGTCTAAGATCGATATCTGGGGCCAACGTCCTGACTTTC. Translated, it gives CASSLRSISGANVLTF. The full variable domain, rest sourced from reference TRBV19 and TRBJ2-6, is DGGITQSPKYLFRKEGQNVTLSCEQNLNHDAMYWYRQDPGQGLRLIYYSQIVNDFQKGDIAEGYSVSREKKESFPLTVTSAQKNPTAFYLCASSLRSISGANVLTFGAGSRLTVL.

This clone was counted a few times. This chain uses TRBV5-4 with TRBJ2-7, with D uncertain. The CDR3 spans 15 residues. Deletions cut 4 bases from V and 0 bases from J, with 14 bases between. Looked up from germline, CDR1 is SGHNT and CDR2 is YYREEE (reference sequence). For the CDR3, the DNA is TGTGCCAGCAGCATAGACCCTACAAGCTCCTACGAGCAGTACTTC. Its translation: CASSIDPTSSYEQYF.

V usage is TRBV5-1 and J usage is TRBJ2-7; 7 bases are shared with TRBD2. Germline CDR1 SGHRS, CDR2 YFSETQ. The V segment lost 5 bases and the J segment 1 base; nucleotides outside the gene matches: 6. The CDR3 sequence is 14 residues long. The CDR3 region is CASRGGSKSYEQYF. The CDR3 DNA is TGCGCCAGCAGAGGCGGGAGTAAATCCTACGAGCAGTACTTC.

This clone was observed a single time. This chain joins TRBV9 and TRBJ2-7, with 10 bases fitting TRBD1. The CDR3 extends over 15 amino acids. V was clipped by 0 bases and J by 3 bases; unmatched bases: 3. The germline CDR1 and CDR2 sequences are SGDLS and YYNGEE. The DNA for the CDR3 is TGTGCCAGCAGCGTAGGGGGGACAGGGGACTACGAGCAGTACTTC. Amino acid sequence: CASSVGGTGDYEQYF.

This clone is medium-sized by share. The CDR3 nucleotides are TGTGCCAGTAGTATCGGACAGGGGACTTCCTACGAGCAGTACTTC. As protein: CASSIGQGTSYEQYF. The rearrangement joins TRBV19 to TRBJ2-7; 9 bases line up with TRBD1. This CDR3 is built from 15 residues. In germline, CDR1 is LNHDA, CDR2 SQIVND (reference sequence). Losses at the gene ends were 3 bases for V and 1 base for J; bases not matched to a gene: 4.

This clone was seen more than once but under ten times. One junction end does not reproduce the germline sequence, and a read error may be involved. The CDR3: CASSGPSGRALDEQYF. In DNA, the CDR3 is TGCGCCAGCAGTGGACCTAGCGGGAGGGCCCTGGATGAGCAGTACTTC. The rearrangement uses TRBV6-1 and TRBJ2-7; 12 bases agree with TRBD2. In germline, CDR1 is MNHNS, CDR2 SASEGT. The CDR3 spans 16 residues.

The CDR3 bases are TGTGCCAGCTCACCGGGGGAGCCCGGGGAGCTGTTTTTT. It encodes CASSPGEPGELFF. This chain connects TRBV18 to TRBJ2-2; D may be TRBD1 or TRBD2 (5 bases each). The V end was cut by 3 bases, the J end by 6 bases, with 8 bases between. In germline, CDR1 is KGHSH, CDR2 LQKENI. The CDR3 is 13 amino acids.

This clone was seen only a few times. This chain uses TRBV6-5 with TRBJ2-7; D unresolved. Trimming took 2 bases from V and 6 from J, leaving 8 bases between them. The CDR3 totals 12 residues. Germline V gene sequence: CDR1 MNHEY, CDR2 SVGAGI. CDR3 DNA sequence: TGTGCCAGCAGTTACGGGATAAGCGAGCAGTACTTC. It yields the protein CASSYGISEQYF.

CDR3 loop: CASSLPGKNYEQYF. CDR3 sequence (DNA): TGTGCCAGCAGCTTACCTGGGAAAAACTACGAGCAGTACTTC. The V and J genes are TRBV7-9 and TRBJ2-7; no firm D call. Between the trimmed V and J ends, which lost 2 bases and 3 bases, there was a span of 11 bases. The CDR3 is 14 residues long. The germline gives CDR1 SEHNR, CDR2 FQNEAQ (reference sequence).

Only a few counts were recorded for this clone. V is TRBV29-1 and J is TRBJ2-3; D possibly corresponds to TRBD1 (5 bases). CDR3 length: 14 residues. Germline CDR1 is SQVTM and CDR2 is ANQGSEA. V dropped 4 bases and J dropped 0 bases, with 11 bases sitting between them. CDR3 residues: CSVVRQGSTDTQYF. The CDR3 DNA reads as TGCAGCGTTGTAAGGCAGGGAAGCACAGATACGCAGTATTTT.

This sequence joins TRBV5-5 and TRBJ2-5; D ambiguous. The V end lost 4 bases, the J end lost 5 bases, and 3 bases lay between the germline ends. Germline values: CDR1 SGHKS, CDR2 YYEKEE (reference sequence). The CDR3 contains 10 residues. In DNA, the CDR3 is TGTGCCAGCAGCCGGGAGACCCAGTACTTC. It encodes CASSRETQYF.

This sequence joins TRBV7-9 and TRBJ2-3; TRBD2 matches 11 bases. Germline V gene data show CDR1 as SEHNR and CDR2 as FQNEAQ (reference sequence). The J segment lost 7 bases and the V segment lost 4 bases, leaving 10 bases of the junction unmatched. The CDR3 extends over 16 amino acids. CDR3 region: CASSSYTSGRAYTQYF. The DNA of the CDR3 is TGTGCCAGCAGCTCCTACACTAGCGGGAGAGCGTATACGCAGTATTTT.

This sequence joins TRBV5-1 and TRBJ2-7, with 7 bases aligning to TRBD1. The CDR3 covers 14 residues. Germline V gene sequence: CDR1 SGHRS, CDR2 YFSETQ. With 4 bases clipped from V and 5 bases from J, the junction kept 9 bases outside the gene matches. CDR3 loop: CASSPLDRAHEQYF. CDR3 DNA: TGCGCCAGCAGCCCGTTAGACAGGGCCCACGAGCAGTACTTC.